The clone carrying this T cell receptor beta chain was seen a handful of times. Its antigen is undetermined. The data are from a study of cytomegalovirus exposure and HLA in healthy donors. Overall study: Most donors, roughly 82% of around 400 genotyped, fell in the Caucasian-associated ancestry cluster.

Germline lookup yields CDR1 MNHNS and CDR2 SASEGT. The CDR3 extends over 15 amino acids. V gave up 4 bases and J gave up 4 bases; unmatched junction bases: 7. The study ran its PCR with 60 Vbeta and 13 Jbeta primers. Some clones are missing from TCRdb's copy, which holds only in-frame ones; the method was immunoSEQ multiplex PCR. Of around 170,000 clones in the sample, 75% to 85% were seen once. General study results and limits: Being productive about 87% or about 30% of the time was typical of most TCR beta V segments in an earlier analysis. Fewer N-insertions (relative to the roughly 670-donor mean) were reportedly seen in an Asian-associated ancestry cluster in a later analysis. Association of a missense DCLRE1C variant with TCR beta V- and J-gene trimming was reported in a later analysis.

The specimen sequenced was PBMCs. This sequence joins TRBV6-1 and TRBJ2-3; 8 bases map to TRBD2. This receptor was identified in a woman aged 30 to 39 in good health and CMV-seropositive. This chain's CDR3 is CASSVEASGPDTQYF. The CDR3 DNA reads TGTGCCAGCAGTGTTGAGGCTAGCGGGCCAGATACGCAGTATTTT.